These 16 T cell receptor beta chains came from one sample sequenced in a study of cytomegalovirus exposure and HLA in healthy donors. Assay: immunoSEQ multiplex PCR; the TCRdb copy retains only in-frame clones and omits some. The repertoire holds 300,000 to 450,000 clones, with just over 85% as singletons. The sequenced sample consisted of PBMCs. Receptor source: a woman aged 18 to 35 in good health and CMV-seronegative.

The chain combines TRBV5-1 with TRBJ1-4, with TRBD1 matching 7 bases. The V and J ends lost 4 bases and 4 bases, in that order; junction bases with no gene match: 7. The CDR3 is 15 residues long. Germline CDR1 reads SGHRS; CDR2 reads YFSETQ. CDR3 protein: CASSPQGPGNEKLFF. The CDR3 DNA reads TGCGCCAGCAGCCCACAGGGGCCCGGTAATGAAAAACTGTTTTTT.

This clone was counted once. This chain links TRBV4-2 with TRBJ1-2, with D uncertain. Trimming took 1 base from V and 5 from J, leaving 5 bases between them. This CDR3 comprises 12 residues. The germline CDR1 and CDR2 sequences are LGHNA and YNFKEQ. As DNA, the CDR3 is TGTGCCAGCAGCCAAGTTAGTTATGGCTACACCTTC. Amino acid sequence: CASSQVSYGYTF.

This chain uses TRBV14 with TRBJ2-2; no definite D call. The CDR3 runs 16 residues. Trimming stripped 2 bases from V and 1 base from J, with 11 bases between. Germline CDR1 SGHDN, CDR2 FVKESK. CDR3 protein: CASSQLGSWNTGELFF. CDR3 bases: TGTGCCAGCAGCCAACTTGGTAGCTGGAACACCGGGGAGCTGTTTTTT.

The CDR3 is CASSRTSRYNEQFF. The CDR3 DNA follows: TGTGCCAGCAGCAGGACTAGCCGCTACAATGAGCAGTTCTTC. V is TRBV5-8 and J is TRBJ2-1, with TRBD2 matching 8 bases. The CDR3 spans 14 residues. The germline V gene has CDR1 SGHTS and CDR2 YDEGEE. With V trimmed by 4 bases and J by 3 bases, 3 bases remained unmatched. Supplemented by reference TRBV5-8 and TRBJ2-1, the full variable domain reads EAGVTQSPTHLIKTRGQQATLRCSPISGHTSVYWYQQALGLGLQFLLWYDEGEERNRGNFPPRFSGRQFPNYSSELNVNALELEDSALYLCASSRTSRYNEQFFGPGTRLTVL.

This chain joins TRBV14 and TRBJ1-2; D ambiguous. The CDR3 runs 15 residues. Trimming left V 0 bases short and J 4 bases short, with 12 bases between. CDR1 and CDR2 from the germline V gene are SGHDN and FVKESK. The CDR3 region has the DNA TGTGCCAGCAGCCAAGAGAGGCCGCCGGGCTATGGCTACACCTTC. Amino acids: CASSQERPPGYGYTF. Supplemented by reference TRBV14 and TRBJ1-2, the full variable domain reads EAGVTQFPSHSVIEKGQTVTLRCDPISGHDNLYWYRRVMGKEIKFLLHFVKESKQDESGMPNNRFLAERTGGTYSTLKVQPAELEDSGVYFCASSQERPPGYGYTFGSGTRLTVV.

The V call is TRBV6-5, the J call TRBJ2-1; D possibly corresponds to TRBD1 (6 bases). This CDR3 is 16 amino acids long. V was shortened by 1 base and J by 7 bases, with 17 bases between the two germline ends. From germline, CDR1 is MNHEY and CDR2 SVGAGI. CDR3 residues: CASSYYGQSPLNEQFF. The CDR3 DNA follows: TGTGCCAGCAGTTACTACGGACAGAGTCCCTTGAATGAGCAGTTCTTC.

This clone appeared a few times. The chain recombines TRBV25-1 with TRBJ1-1; 8 bases are a match to TRBD1. This CDR3 spans 14 amino acids. With 4 bases clipped from V and 5 bases from J, the junction kept 6 bases outside the gene matches. The germline V gene has CDR1 MGHDK and CDR2 SYGVNS. The CDR3 region is CASSGRTGWTEAFF. Here the CDR3 DNA reads TGTGCCAGCAGTGGCCGGACAGGGTGGACTGAAGCTTTCTTT.

J is TRBJ1-4 and V is TRBV25-1, with 8 bases lining up with TRBD1. CDR3 length: 17 residues. Unmatched junction bases numbered 10, after V lost 3 bases and J lost 4 bases. In germline, CDR1 is MGHDK, CDR2 SYGVNS. This chain's CDR3 is CASSEEGRGRINEKLFF. For the CDR3, the DNA is TGTGCCAGCAGTGAGGAGGGCAGGGGGCGGATTAATGAAAAACTGTTTTTT.

This chain links TRBV18 with TRBJ2-7; D is unclear. Germline V gene sequence: CDR1 KGHSH, CDR2 LQKENI. This CDR3 comprises 13 residues. V shed 0 bases and J shed 6 bases, with 9 bases lying between them. The CDR3 region has the DNA TGTGCCAGCTCACCACCCGACAAGGCCGAGCAGTACTTC. This translates into CASSPPDKAEQYF.

The V and J genes are TRBV28 and TRBJ2-7, with a possible D match to TRBD2 (7 bases). The CDR3 has 18 residues. Germline V gives CDR1 MDHEN, CDR2 SYDVKM. The V end lost 5 bases, the J end lost 4 bases, and 27 bases lay between the germline ends. The CDR3 DNA reads TGTGCCAGCAGTCCCCGGTTGGGGTCGGGGGGCTCCTTGTACGAGCAGTACTTC. Translation gives CASSPRLGSGGSLYEQYF. Drawing the rest from reference TRBV28 and TRBJ2-7, the complete variable domain is DVKVTQSSRYLVKRTGEKVFLECVQDMDHENMFWYRQDPGLGLRLIYFSYDVKMKEKGDIPEGYSVSREKKERFSLILESASTNQTSMYLCASSPRLGSGGSLYEQYFGPGTRLTVT.

The chain carries TRBV6-5 and TRBJ2-7, with D uncertain. The CDR3 has 13 amino acids. The V and J ends lost 0 bases and 5 bases respectively, with 8 bases between them. CDR1 and CDR2 from the germline V gene are MNHEY and SVGAGI. CDR3 sequence (DNA): TGTGCCAGCAGTTACTCTCGAGAAAACGAGCAGTACTTC. Protein product: CASSYSRENEQYF.

The gene calls are TRBV19 and TRBJ2-4; D call uncertain. Germline values: CDR1 LNHDA, CDR2 SQIVND (reference sequence). The CDR3 loop spans 14 amino acids. Trimming cost V 6 bases and J 0 bases, with 9 bases left between them. CDR3 residues: CASSPPGAKNIQYF. CDR3 sequence (DNA): TGTGCCAGTAGCCCCCCCGGAGCCAAAAACATTCAGTACTTC.

V is TRBV9 and J is TRBJ2-7; TRBD1 might be the D (6 bases). This CDR3 region has 14 residues. The germline CDR1 and CDR2 sequences are SGDLS and YYNGEE. V was cut by 7 bases and J by 3 bases, with 17 bases left in between. The CDR3: CASSTGTSFYEQYF. The DNA for the CDR3 is TGTGCCAGCTCGACGGGGACATCCTTCTACGAGCAGTACTTC.

The V call is TRBV28, the J call TRBJ1-6, with 11 bases lining up with TRBD1. Germline values: CDR1 MDHEN, CDR2 SYDVKM. Trimming cost V 6 bases and J 9 bases; bases outside gene matches: 7. The CDR3 runs to 15 residues. In DNA form, the CDR3 reads TGTGCCAGCAGGCCCGGGACAGGGGGGAGTTCACCCCTCCACTTT. Translated, it gives CASRPGTGGSSPLHF.

The chain combines TRBV28 with TRBJ2-1; 14 positions match TRBD2. Germline V lookup: CDR1 MDHEN, CDR2 SYDVKM. The junction had 9 bases not matched to a gene; V was cut back by 4 bases and J by 7 bases. The CDR3 has 17 amino acids. The DNA for the CDR3 is TGTGCCAGCAGTTCCCCCCGACTAGCGGGAGGGCCGAATGAGCAGTTCTTC. Protein product: CASSSPRLAGGPNEQFF. Combining the CDR3 with reference TRBV28 and TRBJ2-1 gives the whole variable domain DVKVTQSSRYLVKRTGEKVFLECVQDMDHENMFWYRQDPGLGLRLIYFSYDVKMKEKGDIPEGYSVSREKKERFSLILESASTNQTSMYLCASSSPRLAGGPNEQFFGPGTRLTVL.

The gene calls are TRBV6-1 and TRBJ1-2, with unresolved D. The CDR3 contains 12 residues. Per germline, CDR1 MNHNS and CDR2 SASEGT. With 6 bases removed from V and 4 bases from J, the gap between germline ends came to 9 bases. This CDR3 is CASSQDFYGYTF. CDR3 nucleotides: TGTGCCAGCAGCCAGGACTTCTATGGCTACACCTTC.